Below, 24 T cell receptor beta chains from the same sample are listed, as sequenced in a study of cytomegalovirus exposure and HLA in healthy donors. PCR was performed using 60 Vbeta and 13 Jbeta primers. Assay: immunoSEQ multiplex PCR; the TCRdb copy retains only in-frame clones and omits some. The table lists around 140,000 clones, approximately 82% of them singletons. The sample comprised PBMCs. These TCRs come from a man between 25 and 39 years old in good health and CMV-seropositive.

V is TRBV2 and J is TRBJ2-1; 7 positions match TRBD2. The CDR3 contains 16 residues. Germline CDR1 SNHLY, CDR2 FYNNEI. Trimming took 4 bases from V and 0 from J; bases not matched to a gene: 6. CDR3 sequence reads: CASSVDGRSSYNEQFF. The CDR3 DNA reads TGTGCCAGCAGTGTGGACGGGAGGAGCTCCTACAATGAGCAGTTCTTC.

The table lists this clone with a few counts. The CDR3 reads CASSQALANVLTF. CDR3 nucleotide sequence: TGTGCCAGCAGCCAAGCCTTAGCCAACGTCCTGACTTTC. The genes are TRBV5-6 and TRBJ2-6; D gene ambiguous. The CDR3 sequence is 13 residues long. The germline V gene has CDR1 SGHDT and CDR2 YYEEEE. The V end lost 4 bases, the J end lost 7 bases, and 9 bases lay between the germline ends.

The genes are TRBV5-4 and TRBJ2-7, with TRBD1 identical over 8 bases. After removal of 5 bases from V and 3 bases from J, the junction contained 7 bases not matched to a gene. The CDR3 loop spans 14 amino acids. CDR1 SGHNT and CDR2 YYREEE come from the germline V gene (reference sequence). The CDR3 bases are TGTGCCAGCAGTTCCGGGACAGGCGACTACGAGCAGTACTTC. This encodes CASSSGTGDYEQYF.

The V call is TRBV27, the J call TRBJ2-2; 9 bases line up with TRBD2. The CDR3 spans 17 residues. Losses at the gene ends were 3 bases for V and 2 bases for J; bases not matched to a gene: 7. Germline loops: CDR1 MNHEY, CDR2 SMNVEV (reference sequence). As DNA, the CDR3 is TGTGCCAGCAGTTTTCGTGGCGGGAGGGTAAACACCGGGGAGCTGTTTTTT. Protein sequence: CASSFRGGRVNTGELFF.

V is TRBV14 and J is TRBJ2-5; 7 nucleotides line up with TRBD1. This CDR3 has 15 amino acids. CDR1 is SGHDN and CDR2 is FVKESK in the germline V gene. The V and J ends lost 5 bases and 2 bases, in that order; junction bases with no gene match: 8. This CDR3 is CASSSLWDRQETQYF. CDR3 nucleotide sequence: TGTGCCAGCAGCTCCCTCTGGGACAGACAAGAGACCCAGTACTTC.

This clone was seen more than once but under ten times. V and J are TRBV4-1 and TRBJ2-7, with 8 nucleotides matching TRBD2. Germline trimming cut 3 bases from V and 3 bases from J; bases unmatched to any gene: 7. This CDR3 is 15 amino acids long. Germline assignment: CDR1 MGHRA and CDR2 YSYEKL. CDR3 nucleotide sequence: TGCGCCAGCAGCCAGTACGCGGGGGGTCTCTACGAGCAGTACTTC. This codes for CASSQYAGGLYEQYF.

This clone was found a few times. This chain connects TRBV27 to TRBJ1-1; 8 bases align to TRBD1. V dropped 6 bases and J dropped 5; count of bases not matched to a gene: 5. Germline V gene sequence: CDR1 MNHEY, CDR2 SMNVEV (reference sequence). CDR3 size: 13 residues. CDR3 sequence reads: CASRRQGWTEAFF. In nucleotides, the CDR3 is TGTGCCAGCAGACGACAGGGGTGGACTGAAGCTTTCTTT.

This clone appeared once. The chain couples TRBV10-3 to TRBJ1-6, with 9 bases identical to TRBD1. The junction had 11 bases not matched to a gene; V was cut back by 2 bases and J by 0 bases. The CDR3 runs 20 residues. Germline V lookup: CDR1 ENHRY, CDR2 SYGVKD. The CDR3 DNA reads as TGTGCCATCAGTGAGGGGACAGGGCATTTTAGGAGCTCCTATAATTCACCCCTCCACTTT. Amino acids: CAISEGTGHFRSSYNSPLHF.

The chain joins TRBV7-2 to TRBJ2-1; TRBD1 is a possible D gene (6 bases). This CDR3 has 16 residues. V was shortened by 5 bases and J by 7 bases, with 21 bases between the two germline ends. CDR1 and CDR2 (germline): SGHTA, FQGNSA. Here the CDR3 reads CASSGPRDTFGNEQFF. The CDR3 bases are TGTGCCAGCAGCGGCCCCCGGGACACCTTTGGGAATGAGCAGTTCTTC.

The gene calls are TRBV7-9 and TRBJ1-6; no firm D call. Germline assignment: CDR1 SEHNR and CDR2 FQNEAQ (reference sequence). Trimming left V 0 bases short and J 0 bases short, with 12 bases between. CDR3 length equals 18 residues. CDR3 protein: CASSLALGGSSYNSPLHF. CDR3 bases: TGTGCCAGCAGCTTAGCGCTCGGCGGAAGCTCCTATAATTCACCCCTCCACTTT.

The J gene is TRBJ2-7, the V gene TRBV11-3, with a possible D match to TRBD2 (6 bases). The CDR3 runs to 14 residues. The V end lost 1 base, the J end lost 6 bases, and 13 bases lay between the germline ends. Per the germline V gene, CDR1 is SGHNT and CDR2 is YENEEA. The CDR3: CASSLVYGGGEQYF. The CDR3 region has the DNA TGTGCCAGCAGCTTAGTTTATGGGGGAGGCGAGCAGTACTTC.

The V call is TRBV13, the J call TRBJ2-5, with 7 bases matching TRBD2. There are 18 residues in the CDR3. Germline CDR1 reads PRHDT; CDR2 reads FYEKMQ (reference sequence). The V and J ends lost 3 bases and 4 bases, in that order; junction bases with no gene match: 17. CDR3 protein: CASSFTNRGEEVGETQYF. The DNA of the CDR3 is TGTGCCAGCAGCTTCACCAACCGGGGGGAGGAAGTGGGAGAGACCCAGTACTTC. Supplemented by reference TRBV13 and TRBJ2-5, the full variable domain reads AAGVIQSPRHLIKEKRETATLKCYPIPRHDTVYWYQQGPGQDPQFLISFYEKMQSDKGSIPDRFSAQQFSDYHSELNMSSLELGDSALYFCASSFTNRGEEVGETQYFGPGTRLLVL.

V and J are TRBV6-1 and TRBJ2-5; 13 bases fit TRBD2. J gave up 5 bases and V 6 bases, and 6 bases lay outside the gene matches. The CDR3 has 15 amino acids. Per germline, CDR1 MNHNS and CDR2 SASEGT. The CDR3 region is CASRKRLAGGETQYF. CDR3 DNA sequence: TGTGCCAGCAGAAAAAGACTAGCGGGAGGTGAGACCCAGTACTTC.

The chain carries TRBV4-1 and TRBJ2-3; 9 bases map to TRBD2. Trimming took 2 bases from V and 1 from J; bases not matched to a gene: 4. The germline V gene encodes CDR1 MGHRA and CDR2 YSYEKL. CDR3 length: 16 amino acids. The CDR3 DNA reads TGCGCCAGCAGCCAAAGCGGCGGGAGGGGCACAGATACGCAGTATTTT. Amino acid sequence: CASSQSGGRGTDTQYF.

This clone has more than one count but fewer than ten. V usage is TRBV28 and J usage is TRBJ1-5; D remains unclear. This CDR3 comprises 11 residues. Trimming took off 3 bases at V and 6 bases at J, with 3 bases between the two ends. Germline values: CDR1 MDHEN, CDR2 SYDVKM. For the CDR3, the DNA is TGTGCCAGCAGTTTCGGTCAGCCCCAGCATTTT. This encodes CASSFGQPQHF. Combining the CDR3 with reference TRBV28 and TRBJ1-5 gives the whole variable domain DVKVTQSSRYLVKRTGEKVFLECVQDMDHENMFWYRQDPGLGLRLIYFSYDVKMKEKGDIPEGYSVSREKKERFSLILESASTNQTSMYLCASSFGQPQHFGDGTRLSIL.

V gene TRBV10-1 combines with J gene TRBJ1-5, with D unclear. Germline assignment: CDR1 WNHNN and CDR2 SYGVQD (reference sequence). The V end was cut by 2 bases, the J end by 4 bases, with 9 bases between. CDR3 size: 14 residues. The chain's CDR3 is CASSEENSNQPQHF. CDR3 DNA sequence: TGCGCCAGCAGTGAGGAGAACAGTAATCAGCCCCAGCATTTT.

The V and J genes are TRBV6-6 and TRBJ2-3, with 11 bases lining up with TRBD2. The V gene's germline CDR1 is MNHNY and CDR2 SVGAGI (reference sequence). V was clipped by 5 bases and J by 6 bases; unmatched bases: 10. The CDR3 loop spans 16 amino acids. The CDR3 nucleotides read TGTGCCAGCAGTAATATTAGCGGGGGGGCGGTCGATACGCAGTATTTT. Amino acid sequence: CASSNISGGAVDTQYF.

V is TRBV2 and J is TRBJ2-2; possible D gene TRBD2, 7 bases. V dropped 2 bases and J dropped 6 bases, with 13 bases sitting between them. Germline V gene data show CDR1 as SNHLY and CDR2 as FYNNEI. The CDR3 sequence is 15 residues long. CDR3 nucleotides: TGTGCCAGCAGTGAATCGGGGGGCTGGGCCGGGGAGCTGTTTTTT. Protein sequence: CASSESGGWAGELFF. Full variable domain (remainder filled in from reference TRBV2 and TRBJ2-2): EPEVTQTPSHQVTQMGQEVILRCVPISNHLYFYWYRQILGQKVEFLVSFYNNEISEKSEIFDDQFSVERPDGSNFTLKIRSTKLEDSAMYFCASSESGGWAGELFFGEGSRLTVL.

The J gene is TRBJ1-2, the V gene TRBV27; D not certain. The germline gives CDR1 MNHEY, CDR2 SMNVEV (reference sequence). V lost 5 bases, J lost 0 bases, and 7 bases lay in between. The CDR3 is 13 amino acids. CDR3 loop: CASSTTPNYGYTF. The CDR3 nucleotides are TGTGCCAGCAGTACCACACCTAACTATGGCTACACCTTC.

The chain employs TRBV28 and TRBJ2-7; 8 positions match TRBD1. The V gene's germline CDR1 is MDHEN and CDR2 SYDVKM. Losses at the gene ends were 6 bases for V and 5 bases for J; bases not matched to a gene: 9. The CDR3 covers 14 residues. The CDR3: CASRLQGVIDEQYF. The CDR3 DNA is TGTGCCAGCAGGTTACAGGGGGTTATTGACGAGCAGTACTTC. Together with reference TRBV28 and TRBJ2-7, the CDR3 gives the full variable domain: DVKVTQSSRYLVKRTGEKVFLECVQDMDHENMFWYRQDPGLGLRLIYFSYDVKMKEKGDIPEGYSVSREKKERFSLILESASTNQTSMYLCASRLQGVIDEQYFGPGTRLTVT.

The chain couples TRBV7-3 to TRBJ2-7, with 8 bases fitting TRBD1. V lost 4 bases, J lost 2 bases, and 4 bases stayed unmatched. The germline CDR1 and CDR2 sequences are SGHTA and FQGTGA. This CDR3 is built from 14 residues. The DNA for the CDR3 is TGTGCCAGCAGCTCCGGGACAGGTACCTACGAGCAGTACTTC. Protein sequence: CASSSGTGTYEQYF.

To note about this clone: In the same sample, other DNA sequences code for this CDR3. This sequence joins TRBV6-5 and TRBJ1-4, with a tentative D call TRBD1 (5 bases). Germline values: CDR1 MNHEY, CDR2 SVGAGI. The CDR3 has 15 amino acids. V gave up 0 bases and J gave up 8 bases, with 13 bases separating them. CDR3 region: CASSYSGRGREKLFF. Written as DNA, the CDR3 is TGTGCCAGCAGTTACTCCGGACGGGGGAGAGAAAAACTGTTTTTT.

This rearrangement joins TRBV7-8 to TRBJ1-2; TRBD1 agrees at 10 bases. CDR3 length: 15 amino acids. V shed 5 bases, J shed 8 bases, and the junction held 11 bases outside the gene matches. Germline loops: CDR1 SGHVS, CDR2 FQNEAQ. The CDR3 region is CASSPTGTGVGGYTF. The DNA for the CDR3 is TGTGCCAGCAGCCCTACCGGGACAGGGGTGGGAGGCTACACCTTC.

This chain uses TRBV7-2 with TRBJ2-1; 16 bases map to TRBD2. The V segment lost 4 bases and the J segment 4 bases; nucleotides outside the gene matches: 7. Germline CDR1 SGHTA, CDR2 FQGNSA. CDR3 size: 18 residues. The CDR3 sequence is CASSSQGLAGGNYNEQFF. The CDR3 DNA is TGTGCCAGCAGCTCCCAGGGACTAGCGGGAGGGAATTACAATGAGCAGTTCTTC.